This T cell receptor (beta chain) was captured by sequencing in a study of control samples from healthy donors and cancer patients. Using immunoSEQ multiplex PCR, the repertoire was profiled, and TCRdb retains in-frame clones only, with some absent. The repertoire holds some 110,000 clones, around 87% seen once, with less than 1.5% in the top ten. The CDR3 spans 15 residues. Trimming stripped 1 base from V and 0 bases from J, with 9 bases between. Germline V lookup: CDR1 KGHSY, CDR2 FQNENV. This receptor was obtained from a woman aged 50 to 60 with colorectal cancer. The rearrangement links TRBV16 to TRBJ1-1, with D tentatively TRBD1 (5 bases). Sequenced input: PBMCs. The CDR3 is CASSQLQGVNTEAFF. CDR3 bases: TGTGCCAGCAGCCAATTACAAGGGGTGAACACTGAAGCTTTCTTT. Complete variable domain (other parts from reference TRBV16 and TRBJ1-1): GEEVAQTPKHLVRGEGQKAKLYCAPIKGHSYVFWYQQVLKNEFKFLISFQNENVFDETGMPKERFSAKCLPNSPCSLEIQATKLEDSAVYFCASSQLQGVNTEAFFGQGTRLTVV.